These 17 T cell receptor beta chains share one sample of origin, sequenced in a study of blood T cell repertoires in COVID-19 (dated by TCRdb to the early 2020s). The library was made by the immunoSEQ multiplex PCR assay. Drawn from immuneACCESS, this table holds only the in-frame rearrangements with V and J called that TCRdb kept. Clones are partly lost; checked studies trace under half to an unresolved V gene and leave the rest unexplained. This sample is represented by 47,000 or so clones; under 90% of them were singletons. The top ten clones comprise 20% to 25% of the sample. Sequencing used peripheral blood. Every receptor here comes from a woman at least 80 years old with COVID-19, enrolled during active disease.

The J gene is TRBJ2-6, the V gene TRBV7-9; tentative D call: TRBD1 (6 bases). V was pared by 5 bases and J by 2 bases, with 10 bases between. The germline CDR1 and CDR2 sequences are SEHNR and FQNEAQ (reference sequence). This CDR3 is 15 amino acids long. CDR3 sequence: CASSQQGTGANVLTF. For the CDR3, the DNA is TGTGCCAGCAGCCAACAGGGCACTGGGGCCAACGTCCTGACTTTC.

The chain links TRBV28 to TRBJ2-7; D perhaps matches TRBD2 (7 bases). Trimming pared 2 bases from V and 5 bases from J, leaving 13 bases between. The CDR3 has 14 residues. Germline V CDR1 and CDR2: MDHEN, SYDVKM. The CDR3 protein is CASSLGGGTNEQYF. The DNA of the CDR3 is TGTGCCAGCAGTTTAGGGGGGGGCACCAACGAGCAGTACTTC.

The J gene is TRBJ2-6, the V gene TRBV4-2, with TRBD1 as a possible D gene (5 bases). Germline CDR1 and CDR2: LGHNA and YNFKEQ. The V end was cut by 4 bases, the J end by 0 bases, with 13 bases between. The length of the CDR3 is 17 residues. CDR3 nucleotides: TGTGCCAGCAGCCGAGCACAGGATACCTCTGGGGCCAACGTCCTGACTTTC. This gives the protein CASSRAQDTSGANVLTF.

The chain links TRBV10-3 to TRBJ2-3; unclear D gene. V was clipped by 4 bases and J by 0 bases, with 17 bases between them. Per the germline V gene, CDR1 is ENHRY and CDR2 is SYGVKD. CDR3 length equals 17 residues. The CDR3 coding sequence is TGTGCCATCAGTGGGTCGGGCCCATCTACTAGCACAGATACGCAGTATTTT. Translation: CAISGSGPSTSTDTQYF.

V usage is TRBV18 and J usage is TRBJ1-4; the match to TRBD1 covers 8 bases. Per the germline V gene, CDR1 is KGHSH and CDR2 is LQKENI. This CDR3 spans 14 amino acids. V trimming: 6 bases; J trimming: 5 bases; junction bases outside the gene matches: 5. CDR3: CASSQTGGNEKLFF. CDR3 DNA: TGTGCCAGCTCGCAAACAGGGGGGAATGAAAAACTGTTTTTT.

V usage is TRBV3-1 (or the pseudogene TRBV3-2) and J usage is TRBJ2-5; 9 bases are shared with TRBD2. The CDR3 totals 14 residues. V dropped 3 bases and J dropped 4; count of bases not matched to a gene: 3. The germline V gene has CDR1 LGHDT and CDR2 YNNKEL (reference sequence). The CDR3 loop reads CASSQQLAGETQYF. The CDR3 DNA is TGTGCCAGCAGCCAGCAACTAGCGGGAGAGACCCAGTACTTC.

The chain carries TRBV3-1 (or the pseudogene TRBV3-2) and TRBJ2-1; 14 positions agree with TRBD2. The CDR3 has 21 residues. Looked up from germline, CDR1 is LGHDT and CDR2 is YNNKEL (reference sequence). Trimming cost V 4 bases and J 2 bases; bases outside gene matches: 16. This CDR3 reads CASSRFHPGTSGSLAYNEQFF. The CDR3 nucleotides read TGTGCCAGCAGCCGTTTTCACCCCGGGACTAGCGGGAGTCTGGCCTACAATGAGCAGTTCTTC.

This clone was seen more than once but under ten times. The chain uses TRBV6-1 and TRBJ2-4; 7 bases map to TRBD1. This CDR3 comprises 15 residues. After removal of 1 base from V and 4 bases from J, the junction contained 4 bases not matched to a gene. Germline V gene sequence: CDR1 MNHNS, CDR2 SASEGT. CDR3 bases: TGTGCCAGCAGTGAAGACCGGGACAGTAAAAACATTCAGTACTTC. Its protein is CASSEDRDSKNIQYF.

This chain links TRBV6-5 with TRBJ1-2; D not resolved. The CDR3 spans 12 residues. Per germline, CDR1 MNHEY and CDR2 SVGAGI. V gave up 4 bases and J gave up 8 bases, with 11 bases separating them. The CDR3 DNA reads TGTGCCAGCAGTTCGACGCGGGGAGGCTACACCTTC. Translated, it gives CASSSTRGGYTF.

This chain joins TRBV2 and TRBJ2-7; 11 nucleotides match TRBD2. This CDR3 contains 14 residues. From germline, CDR1 is SNHLY and CDR2 FYNNEI. Trimming cost V 8 bases and J 0 bases; bases outside gene matches: 3. CDR3 DNA sequence: TGTGCCAGCCTACTAGCGGGAGACTCCTACGAGCAGTACTTC. The encoded protein is CASLLAGDSYEQYF.

The J gene is TRBJ1-1, the V gene TRBV6-5; maybe TRBD1 (6 bases). The CDR3 covers 12 residues. V gave up 8 bases and J gave up 4 bases, with 11 bases separating them. Germline loops: CDR1 MNHEY, CDR2 SVGAGI. The CDR3 nucleotides are TGTGCCAGCGTAGACAGGAGCACTGAAGCTTTCTTT. The encoded protein is CASVDRSTEAFF.

This clone was recorded a few times. The chain joins TRBV7-3 to TRBJ2-7; D is unclear. There are 11 residues in the CDR3. Germline values: CDR1 SGHTA, CDR2 FQGTGA. V gave up 4 bases and J gave up 4 bases, with 5 bases separating them. CDR3 coding DNA: TGTGCCAGCAGCTCTCAGTACGAGCAGTACTTC. This encodes CASSSQYEQYF.

J is TRBJ2-1 and V is TRBV19, with D tentatively TRBD2 (5 bases). The CDR3 has 16 residues. Per the germline V gene, CDR1 is LNHDA and CDR2 is SQIVND (reference sequence). V shed 6 bases and J shed 7 bases, with 22 bases lying between them. As DNA, the CDR3 is TGTGCCAGTAGGATTCGGGCGGAACGAAGGGAGAATGAGCAGTTCTTC. The encoded protein is CASRIRAERRENEQFF.

The chain links TRBV21-1 to TRBJ2-7; the table's D call of TRBD1 was not tested on the DNA. TRBV21-1 is given as a pseudogene. The CDR3 sequence is 13 residues long. The CDR3 DNA reads TGTGCCAGCGGACGGACAGTAAACTACGAGCAGTACTTC. The encoded protein is CASGRTVNYEQYF.

This clone was observed a few times. The V call is TRBV13, the J call TRBJ1-2; D remains unclear. The CDR3 runs 15 residues. Germline V CDR1 and CDR2: PRHDT, FYEKMQ (reference sequence). Trimming removed 6 bases at V and 3 bases at J, with 17 bases between. CDR3 sequence (DNA): TGTGCCAGCAGTAATCTCCGCCCCGGAGACTATGGCTACACCTTC. It is translated as CASSNLRPGDYGYTF.

The CDR3: CASRAGQGDQPQHF. In DNA form, the CDR3 reads TGTGCCAGCAGGGCGGGACAGGGGGATCAGCCCCAGCATTTT. V usage is TRBV6-5 and J usage is TRBJ1-5; TRBD1 matches 11 bases. In germline, CDR1 is MNHEY, CDR2 SVGAGI. Trimming cost V 6 bases and J 5 bases; bases outside gene matches: 3. This CDR3 comprises 14 residues.

The chain has TRBV30 and TRBJ1-4; D is unclear. Germline V CDR1 and CDR2: GTSNPN, SVGIG (reference sequence). V lost 0 bases to trimming and J lost 4 bases, with 12 bases between them. This CDR3 is 15 amino acids long. In DNA form, the CDR3 reads TGTGCCTGGAGTGTACTAAAAGGTCGTAATGAAAAACTGTTTTTT. Translating gives CAWSVLKGRNEKLFF.